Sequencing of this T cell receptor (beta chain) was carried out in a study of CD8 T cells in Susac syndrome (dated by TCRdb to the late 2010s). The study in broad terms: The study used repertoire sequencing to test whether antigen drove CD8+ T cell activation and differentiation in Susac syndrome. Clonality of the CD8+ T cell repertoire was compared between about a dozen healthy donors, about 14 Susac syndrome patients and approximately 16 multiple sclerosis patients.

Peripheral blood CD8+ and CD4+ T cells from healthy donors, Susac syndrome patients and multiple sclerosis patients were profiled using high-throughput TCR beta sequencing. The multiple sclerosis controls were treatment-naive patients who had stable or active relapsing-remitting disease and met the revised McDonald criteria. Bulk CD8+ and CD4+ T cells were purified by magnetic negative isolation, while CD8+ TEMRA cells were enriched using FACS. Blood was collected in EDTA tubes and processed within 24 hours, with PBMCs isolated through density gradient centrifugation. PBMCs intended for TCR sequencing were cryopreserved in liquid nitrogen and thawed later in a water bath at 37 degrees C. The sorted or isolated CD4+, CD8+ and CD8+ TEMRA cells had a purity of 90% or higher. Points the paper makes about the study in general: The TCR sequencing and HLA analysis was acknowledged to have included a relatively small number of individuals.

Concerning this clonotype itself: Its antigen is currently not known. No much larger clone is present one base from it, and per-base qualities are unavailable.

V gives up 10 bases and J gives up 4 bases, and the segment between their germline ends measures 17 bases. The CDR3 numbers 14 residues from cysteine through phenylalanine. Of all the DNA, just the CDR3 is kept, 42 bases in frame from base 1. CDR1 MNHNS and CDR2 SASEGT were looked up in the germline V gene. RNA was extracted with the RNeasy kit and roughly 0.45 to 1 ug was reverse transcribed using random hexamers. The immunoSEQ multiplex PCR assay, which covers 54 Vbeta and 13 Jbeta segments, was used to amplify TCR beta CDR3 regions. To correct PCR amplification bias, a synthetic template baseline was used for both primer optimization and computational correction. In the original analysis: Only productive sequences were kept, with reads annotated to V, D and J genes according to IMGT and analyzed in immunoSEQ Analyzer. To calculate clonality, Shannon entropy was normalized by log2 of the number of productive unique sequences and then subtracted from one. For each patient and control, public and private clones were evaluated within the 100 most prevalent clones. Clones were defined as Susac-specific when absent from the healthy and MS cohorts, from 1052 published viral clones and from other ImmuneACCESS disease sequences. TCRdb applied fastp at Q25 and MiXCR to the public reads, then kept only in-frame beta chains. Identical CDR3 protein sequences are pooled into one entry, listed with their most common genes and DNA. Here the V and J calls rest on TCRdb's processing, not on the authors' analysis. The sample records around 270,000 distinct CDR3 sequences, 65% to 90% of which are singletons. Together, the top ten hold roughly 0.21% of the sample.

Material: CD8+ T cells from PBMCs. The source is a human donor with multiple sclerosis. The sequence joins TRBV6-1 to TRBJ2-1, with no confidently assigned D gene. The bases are TGTGCCACCGCGAACTGGAACGATTACAATGAGCAGTTCTTC. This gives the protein CATANWNDYNEQFF.